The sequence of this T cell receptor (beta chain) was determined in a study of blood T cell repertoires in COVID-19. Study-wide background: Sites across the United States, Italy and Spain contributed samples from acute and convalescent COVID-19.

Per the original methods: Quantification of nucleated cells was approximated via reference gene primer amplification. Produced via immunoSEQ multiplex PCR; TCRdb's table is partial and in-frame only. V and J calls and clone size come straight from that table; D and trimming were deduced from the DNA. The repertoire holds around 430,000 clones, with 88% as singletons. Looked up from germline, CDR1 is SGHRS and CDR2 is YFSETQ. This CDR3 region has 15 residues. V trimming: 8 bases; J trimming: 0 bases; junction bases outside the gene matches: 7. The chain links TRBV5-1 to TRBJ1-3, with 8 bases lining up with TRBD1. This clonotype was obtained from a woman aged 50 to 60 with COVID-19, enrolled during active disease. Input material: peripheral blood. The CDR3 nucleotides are TGCGCCAGTCAGGGACAGGCGAGCTCTGGAAACACCATATATTTT. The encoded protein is CASQGQASSGNTIYF.